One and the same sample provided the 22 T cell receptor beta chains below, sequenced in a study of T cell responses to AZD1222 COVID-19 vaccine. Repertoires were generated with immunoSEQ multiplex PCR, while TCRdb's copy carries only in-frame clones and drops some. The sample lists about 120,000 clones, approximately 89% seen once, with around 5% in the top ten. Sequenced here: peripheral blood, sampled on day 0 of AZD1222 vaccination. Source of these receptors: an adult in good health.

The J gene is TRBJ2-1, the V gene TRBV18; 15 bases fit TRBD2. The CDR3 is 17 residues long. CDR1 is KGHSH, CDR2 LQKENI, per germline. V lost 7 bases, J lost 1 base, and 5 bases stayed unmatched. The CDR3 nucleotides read TGTGCCAGCTGTCGGACTAGCGGGGGGGCGTCCTACAATGAGCAGTTCTTC. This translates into CASCRTSGGASYNEQFF.

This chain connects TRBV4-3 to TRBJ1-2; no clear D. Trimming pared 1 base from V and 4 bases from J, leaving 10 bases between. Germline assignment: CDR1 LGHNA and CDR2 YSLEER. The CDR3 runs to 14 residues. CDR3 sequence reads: CASSQGFPGYGYTF. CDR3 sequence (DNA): TGCGCCAGCAGCCAAGGTTTTCCGGGCTATGGCTACACCTTC.

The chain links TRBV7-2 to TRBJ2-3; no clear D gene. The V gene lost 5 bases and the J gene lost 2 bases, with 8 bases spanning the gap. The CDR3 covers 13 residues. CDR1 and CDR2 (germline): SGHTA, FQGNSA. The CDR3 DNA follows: TGTGCCAGCAGCCTGGCAAACACAGATACGCAGTATTTT. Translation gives CASSLANTDTQYF.

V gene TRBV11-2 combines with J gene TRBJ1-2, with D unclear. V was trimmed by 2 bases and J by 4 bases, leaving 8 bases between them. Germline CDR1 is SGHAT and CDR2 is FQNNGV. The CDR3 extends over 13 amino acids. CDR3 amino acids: CASSLSGGYGYTF. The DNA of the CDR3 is TGTGCCAGCAGCTTATCGGGTGGCTATGGCTACACCTTC. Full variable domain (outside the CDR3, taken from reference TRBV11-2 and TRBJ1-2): EAGVAQSPRYKIIEKRQSVAFWCNPISGHATLYWYQQILGQGPKLLIQFQNNGVVDDSQLPKDRFSAERLKGVDSTLKIQPAKLEDSAVYLCASSLSGGYGYTFGSGTRLTVV.

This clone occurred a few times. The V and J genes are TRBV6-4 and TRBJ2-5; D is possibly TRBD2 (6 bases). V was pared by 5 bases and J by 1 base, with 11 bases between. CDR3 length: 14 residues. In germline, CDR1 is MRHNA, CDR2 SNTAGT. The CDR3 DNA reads TGTGCCAGCAGTCCCTCCGGGGGCCAAGAGACCCAGTACTTC. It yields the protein CASSPSGGQETQYF.

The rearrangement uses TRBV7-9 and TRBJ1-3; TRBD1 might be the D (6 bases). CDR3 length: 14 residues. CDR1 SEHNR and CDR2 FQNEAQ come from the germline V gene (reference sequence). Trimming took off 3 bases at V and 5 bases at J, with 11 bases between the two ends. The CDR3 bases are TGTGCCAGCAGCTTCGGACAGTCAAGAAACACCATATATTTT. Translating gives CASSFGQSRNTIYF. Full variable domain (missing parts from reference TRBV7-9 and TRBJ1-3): DTGVSQNPRHKITKRGQNVTFRCDPISEHNRLYWYRQTLGQGPEFLTYFQNEAQLEKSRLLSDRFSAERPKGSFSTLEIQRTEQGDSAMYLCASSFGQSRNTIYFGEGSWLTVV.

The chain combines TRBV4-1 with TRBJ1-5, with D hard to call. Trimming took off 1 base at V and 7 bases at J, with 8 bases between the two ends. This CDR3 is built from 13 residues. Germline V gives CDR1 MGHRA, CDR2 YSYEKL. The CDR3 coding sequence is TGCGCCAGCAGCCAAGGACCGGAACAGCCCCAGCATTTT. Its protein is CASSQGPEQPQHF.

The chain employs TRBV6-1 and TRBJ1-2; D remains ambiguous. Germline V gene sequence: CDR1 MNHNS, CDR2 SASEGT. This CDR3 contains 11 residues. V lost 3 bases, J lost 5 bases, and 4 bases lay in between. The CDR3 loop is CASSDQYGYTF. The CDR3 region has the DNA TGTGCCAGCAGTGACCAATATGGCTACACCTTC.

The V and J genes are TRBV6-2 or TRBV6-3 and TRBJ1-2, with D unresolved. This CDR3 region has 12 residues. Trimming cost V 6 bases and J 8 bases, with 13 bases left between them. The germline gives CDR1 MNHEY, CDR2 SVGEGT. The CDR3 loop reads CASSLTERGYTF. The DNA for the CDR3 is TGTGCCAGCAGCCTTACAGAGCGGGGCTACACCTTC.

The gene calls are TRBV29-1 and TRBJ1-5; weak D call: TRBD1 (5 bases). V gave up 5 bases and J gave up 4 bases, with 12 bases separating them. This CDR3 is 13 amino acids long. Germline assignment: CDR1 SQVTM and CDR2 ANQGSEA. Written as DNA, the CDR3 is TGCAGCGTTTTGCCAGGGATGAATCAGCCCCAGCATTTT. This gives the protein CSVLPGMNQPQHF.

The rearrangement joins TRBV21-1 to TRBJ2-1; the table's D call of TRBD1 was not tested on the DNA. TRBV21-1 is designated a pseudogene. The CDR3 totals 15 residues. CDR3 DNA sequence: TGTGCCAGCAGCAACAGGGGGAGACACTACAATGAGCAGTTCTTC. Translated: CASSNRGRHYNEQFF.

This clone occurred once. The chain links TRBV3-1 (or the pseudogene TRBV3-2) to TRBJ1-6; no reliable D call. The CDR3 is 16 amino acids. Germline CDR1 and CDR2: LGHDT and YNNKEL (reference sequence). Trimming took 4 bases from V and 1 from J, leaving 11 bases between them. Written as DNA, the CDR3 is TGTGCCAGCAGCCCCTCGAAGGAGTCCTATAATTCACCCCTCCACTTT. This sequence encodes CASSPSKESYNSPLHF.

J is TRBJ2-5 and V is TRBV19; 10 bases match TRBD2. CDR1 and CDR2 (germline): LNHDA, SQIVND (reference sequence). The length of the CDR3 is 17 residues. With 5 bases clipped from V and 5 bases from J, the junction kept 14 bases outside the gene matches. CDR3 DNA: TGTGCCAGTAGTCAAAATAGCGGGGGGAGTTTCGTGGAGACCCAGTACTTC. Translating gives CASSQNSGGSFVETQYF.

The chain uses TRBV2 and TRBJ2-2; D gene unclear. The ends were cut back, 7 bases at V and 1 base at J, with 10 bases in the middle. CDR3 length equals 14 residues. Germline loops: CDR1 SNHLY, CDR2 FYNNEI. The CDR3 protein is CASKASLNTGELFF. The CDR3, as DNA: TGTGCCAGCAAGGCGTCGTTGAACACCGGGGAGCTGTTTTTT.

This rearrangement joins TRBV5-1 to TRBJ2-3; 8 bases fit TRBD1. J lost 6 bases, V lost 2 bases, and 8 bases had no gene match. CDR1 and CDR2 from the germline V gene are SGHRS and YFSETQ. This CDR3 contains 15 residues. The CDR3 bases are TGCGCCAGCAGCTTAGGCAGGGGGCGCTCGGATACGCAGTATTTT. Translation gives CASSLGRGRSDTQYF.

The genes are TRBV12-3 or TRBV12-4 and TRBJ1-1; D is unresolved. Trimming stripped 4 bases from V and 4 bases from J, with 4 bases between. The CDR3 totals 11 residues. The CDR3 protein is CASSWGTEAFF. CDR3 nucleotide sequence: TGTGCCAGCAGTTGGGGCACTGAAGCTTTCTTT.

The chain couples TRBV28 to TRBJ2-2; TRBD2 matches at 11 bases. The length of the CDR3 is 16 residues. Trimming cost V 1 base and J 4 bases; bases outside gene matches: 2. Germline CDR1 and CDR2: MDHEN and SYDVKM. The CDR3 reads CASSLLLAGGTGELFF. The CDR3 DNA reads TGTGCCAGCAGTTTATTGCTAGCGGGGGGCACCGGGGAGCTGTTTTTT.

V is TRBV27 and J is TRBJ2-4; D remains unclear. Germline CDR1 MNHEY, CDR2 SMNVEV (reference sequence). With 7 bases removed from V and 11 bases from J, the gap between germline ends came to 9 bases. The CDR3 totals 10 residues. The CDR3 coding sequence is TGTGCCAGCATCTCGGGTGTTCAGTACTTC. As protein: CASISGVQYF.

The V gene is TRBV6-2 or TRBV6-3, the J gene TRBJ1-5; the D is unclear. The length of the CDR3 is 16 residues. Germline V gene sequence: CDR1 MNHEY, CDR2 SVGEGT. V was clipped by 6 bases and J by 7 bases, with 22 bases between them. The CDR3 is CASSRMLLASGQPQHF. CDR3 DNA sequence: TGTGCCAGCAGCCGCATGCTACTGGCTTCGGGGCAGCCCCAGCATTTT.

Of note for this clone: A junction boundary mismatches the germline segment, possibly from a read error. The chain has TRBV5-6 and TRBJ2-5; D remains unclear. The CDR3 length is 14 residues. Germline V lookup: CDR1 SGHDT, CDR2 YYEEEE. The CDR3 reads CASSLGEINSPQYF. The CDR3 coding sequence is TGTGCCAGCAGTTTGGGCGAAATTAACTCACCCCAGTACTTC.

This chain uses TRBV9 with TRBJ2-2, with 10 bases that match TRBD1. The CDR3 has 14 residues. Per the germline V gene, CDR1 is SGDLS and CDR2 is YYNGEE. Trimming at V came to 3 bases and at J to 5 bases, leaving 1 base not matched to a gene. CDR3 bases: TGTGCCAGCAGCGCGGGACAGGGGACCGGGGAGCTGTTTTTT. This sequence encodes CASSAGQGTGELFF.

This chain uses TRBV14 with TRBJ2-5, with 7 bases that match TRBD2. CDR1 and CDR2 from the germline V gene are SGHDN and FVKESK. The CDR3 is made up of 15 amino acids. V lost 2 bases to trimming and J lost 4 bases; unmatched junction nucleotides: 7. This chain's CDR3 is CASSQRMGGPETQYF. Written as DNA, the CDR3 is TGTGCCAGCAGCCAACGGATGGGAGGGCCAGAGACCCAGTACTTC.